These T cell receptor beta chains were read from a single sample in a study of cytomegalovirus exposure and HLA in healthy donors. Clones were read by immunoSEQ multiplex PCR, and TCRdb kept only the in-frame ones, dropping some. This sample has 60,000 to 90,000 clones; 70% to 80% occur once, and the top ten carry 9.7%. Sequenced input: PBMCs. The origin of the receptors is a woman aged 45-59 years in good health and CMV-seropositive. Both conserved end residues are part of each CDR3. D genes are given only for firm matches. Size is stated for part of the rows, as once, few or many counts, or as a class when the clone is expanded.

abundance,j_gene,d_gene,v_gene,CDR3nt,CDR3aa
-,TRBJ2-7,TRBD2,TRBV7-3,TGTGCCAGCAGCTCCGGGACTAGCGGGAGGGCCGAGCAGTACTTC,CASSSGTSGRAEQYF
few,TRBJ2-2,-,TRBV18,TGTGCCAGCTCACCTTCCCAGGGATACGGGGAGCTGTTTTTT,CASSPSQGYGELFF
-,TRBJ1-6,TRBD1,TRBV5-4,TGTGCCAGCAGCCTAGGGGGGGGACAGGGTATATTTTCACCCCTCCACTTT,CASSLGGGQGIFSPLHF
-,TRBJ1-2,TRBD1,TRBV4-1,TGCGCCAGCAGCCGAAATCCCTTTCGGGACAGCCCAAACTATGGCTACACCTTC,CASSRNPFRDSPNYGYTF
-,TRBJ2-2,TRBD1,TRBV19,TGTGCCAGTCATGGGACAGGGGGAACCGGGGAGCTGTTTTTT,CASHGTGGTGELFF
-,TRBJ2-3,TRBD1,TRBV4-3,TGCGCCAGCAGCCAAGGAGTGGGACAGGGGCAAGATACGCAGTATTTT,CASSQGVGQGQDTQYF
-,TRBJ2-4,TRBD1,TRBV18,TGTGCCAGCTCCCAGGGGACAGAAAACATTCAGTACTTC,CASSQGTENIQYF
few,TRBJ1-4,TRBD1,TRBV6-5,TGTGCCAGCAGTTTACAGGGGGACGTACTGTTTTTT,CASSLQGDVLFF
few,TRBJ1-1,TRBD1,TRBV29-1,TGCAGCGGACTAGGGACAGGGGGCTCGAACACTGAAGCTTTCTTT,CSGLGTGGSNTEAFF
-,TRBJ2-5,TRBD1,TRBV19,TGTGCCAGTAGCGGACAGGGGGCGGGCAAGACCCAGTACTTC,CASSGQGAGKTQYF
-,TRBJ2-7,TRBD1,TRBV6-7,TGTGCCAGCAGTTACTCAGGGACAGGGGGCCGGGGCGAGCAGTACTTC,CASSYSGTGGRGEQYF
-,TRBJ1-4,TRBD1,TRBV7-2,TGTGCCAGCAGCCGGGACAGGGTTAATGAAAAACTGTTTTTT,CASSRDRVNEKLFF
few,TRBJ2-7,TRBD2,TRBV7-9,TGTGCCAGCAGTCTTCATAGCGGGCTCGAGCAGTACTTC,CASSLHSGLEQYF
-,TRBJ2-5,-,TRBV6-5,TGTGCCAGCAGTTACTTTGCTCGGGAGACCCAGTACTTC,CASSYFARETQYF
-,TRBJ2-7,-,TRBV12-2,TGTGCAAGTCGCTTAACTTTGGAGGACGGCGTCTACGAGCAGTACTTC,CASRLTLEDGVYEQYF
-,TRBJ1-5,-,TRBV7-8,TGTGCCAGCAGCTCCTTAGTCTCCCTTAGCAATCAGCCCCAGCATTTT,CASSSLVSLSNQPQHF
few,TRBJ2-7,TRBD2,TRBV10-3,TGTGCCATCAGCCATTCGCTGGGTAGCGGGGATTCCTACGAGCAGTACTTC,CAISHSLGSGDSYEQYF
-,TRBJ1-2,-,TRBV27,TGTGCCAGCAGTTTTGGGGGCGCAGATGGCTACACCTTC,CASSFGGADGYTF
-,TRBJ1-6,-,TRBV14,TGTGCCAGCAGCCCGTTCGGGGCCTATAATTCACCCCTCCACTTT,CASSPFGAYNSPLHF
-,TRBJ1-1,TRBD1,TRBV6-5,TGTGCCAGCAGTAGGAGGGACAGCCACACTGAAGCTTTCTTT,CASSRRDSHTEAFF
few,TRBJ1-1,-,TRBV18,TGTGCCAGCTCACCGGCTACAGGGTCTTACACTGAAGCTTTCTTT,CASSPATGSYTEAFF
-,TRBJ1-1,-,TRBV4-2,TGTGCCAGCAGCCCCTTAGACCGGGGGAAAACTGAAGCTTTCTTT,CASSPLDRGKTEAFF
-,TRBJ2-3,TRBD1,TRBV5-4,TGTGCCAGCACCGATATCGGGGACAGGGGAACAGATACGCAGTATTTT,CASTDIGDRGTDTQYF